These 31 T cell receptor beta chains came from one sample sequenced in a study of T cell repertoires in cytomegalovirus infection. TCRdb passed the reads through MiXCR, listing each CDR3 protein once. The sample has 200,000 to 250,000 distinct CDR3 sequences, approximately 7% seen once. Sequencing was performed on PBMCs. Source of these receptors: a human donor in good health (CMV status not recorded). Some clones in this sample may be carry-over from other donors' samples.

Ten or more counts support this clonotype. The gene calls are TRBV29-1 and TRBJ2-3; D call uncertain. Trimming took off 3 bases at V and 0 bases at J, with 1 base between the two ends. This CDR3 spans 11 amino acids. Per the germline V gene, CDR1 is SQVTM and CDR2 is ANQGSEA. CDR3 loop: CSVESTDTQYF. The CDR3, as DNA: TGCAGCGTTGAGAGCACAGATACGCAGTATTTT.

The rearrangement uses TRBV29-1 and TRBJ2-5; D may be TRBD1 (6 bases). This CDR3 is built from 17 residues. The germline CDR1 and CDR2 sequences are SQVTM and ANQGSEA. The V end lost 4 bases, the J end lost 5 bases, and 26 bases lay between the germline ends. For the CDR3, the DNA is TGCAGCGTTGCTCCACGTTCAACAGGGATTTCTGCCGAGACCCAGTACTTC. Encoded protein: CSVAPRSTGISAETQYF. The complete variable domain, with remaining parts taken from reference TRBV29-1 and TRBJ2-5, reads SAVISQKPSRDICQRGTSLTIQCQVDSQVTMMFWYRQQPGQSLTLIATANQGSEATYESGFVIDKFPISRPNLTFSTLTVSNMSPEDSSIYLCSVAPRSTGISAETQYFGPGTRLLVL.

This clonotype was found many times. The chain joins TRBV20-1 to TRBJ2-7; D is uncertain. V lost 3 bases to trimming and J lost 5 bases, with 5 bases between them. Germline values: CDR1 DFQATT, CDR2 SNEGSKA (reference sequence). CDR3 length: 10 residues. The CDR3 DNA is TGCAGTGCTAGTCAGCACGAGCAGTACTTC. Translating it yields CSASQHEQYF.

There are many counts of this clonotype. The rearrangement joins TRBV7-2 to TRBJ1-1; 8 nucleotides line up with TRBD1. CDR1 is SGHTA, CDR2 FQGNSA, per germline. The CDR3 totals 14 residues. V shed 2 bases and J 3 bases; nucleotides not matched to a gene: 2. CDR3 protein: CASSLHRGDTEAFF. In DNA form, the CDR3 reads TGTGCCAGCAGCTTACACAGGGGGGACACTGAAGCTTTCTTT.

This clonotype was picked up many times. This chain joins TRBV6-1 and TRBJ2-2, with D perhaps TRBD2 (6 bases). The CDR3 consists of 19 residues. The germline CDR1 and CDR2 sequences are MNHNS and SASEGT. Trimming stripped 9 bases from V and 1 base from J, with 27 bases between. The CDR3 DNA reads TGTGCCAGTTCTAATAGGGAACTAGCCGGGTTAGGGAACACCGGGGAGCTGTTTTTT. It is translated as CASSNRELAGLGNTGELFF.

Notes on this clonotype: This clone may be a read error of a much larger clone one base away. The chain employs TRBV28 and TRBJ1-2; 10 bases are shared with TRBD1. The CDR3 has 13 residues. CDR1 and CDR2 from the germline V gene are MDHEN and SYDVKM. The trim removed 8 bases at V and 12 bases at J, leaving 12 bases unmatched. CDR3: CASGTGAGGGHTF. In DNA form, the CDR3 reads TGTGCCAGCGGGACAGGGGCAGGAGGAGGCCACACCTTC.

This chain joins TRBV15 and TRBJ1-5; D gene ambiguous. V shed 0 bases and J shed 9 bases, with 27 bases lying between them. CDR1 LNHNV and CDR2 YYDKDF come from the germline V gene (reference sequence). CDR3 length: 19 amino acids. The CDR3 DNA is TGTGCCACCAGCAGAGAGACTGGTAGCAGAATCAGCCCCAGCGGGCCCCAGCATTTT. Translation gives CATSRETGSRISPSGPQHF. The full variable domain, rest sourced from reference TRBV15 and TRBJ1-5, is DAMVIQNPRYQVTQFGKPVTLSCSQTLNHNVMYWYQQKSSQAPKLLFHYYDKDFNNEADTPDNFQSRRPNTSFCFLDIRSPGLGDTAMYLCATSRETGSRISPSGPQHFGDGTRLSIL.

This clonotype was seen ten or more times. V usage is TRBV29-1 and J usage is TRBJ1-2; D is uncertain. Deletions cut 2 bases from V and 4 bases from J, with 8 bases between. Germline CDR1 is SQVTM and CDR2 is ANQGSEA. This CDR3 region has 12 residues. CDR3 nucleotide sequence: TGCAGCGTTGAATCCGGTTTCTATGGCTACACCTTC. Its protein product is CSVESGFYGYTF. The full variable domain, in which reference TRBV29-1 and TRBJ1-2 provide the parts outside the CDR3, is SAVISQKPSRDICQRGTSLTIQCQVDSQVTMMFWYRQQPGQSLTLIATANQGSEATYESGFVIDKFPISRPNLTFSTLTVSNMSPEDSSIYLCSVESGFYGYTFGSGTRLTVV.

At least ten counts were recorded for this clonotype. The chain links TRBV6-2 or TRBV6-3 to TRBJ1-5; perhaps TRBD1 as D (5 bases). V was shortened by 4 bases and J by 5 bases, with 12 bases between the two germline ends. Germline CDR1 and CDR2: MNHEY and SVGEGT. This CDR3 is built from 14 residues. The CDR3 region is CASSSGLYYQPQHF. CDR3 nucleotide sequence: TGTGCCAGCAGTTCGGGACTCTACTATCAGCCCCAGCATTTT.

Worth noting for this clonotype: A much larger clone lies a single base off, so this may be a read error. The V gene is TRBV29-1, the J gene TRBJ2-3, with TRBD1 matching over 10 bases. The CDR3 spans 14 residues. Germline values: CDR1 SQVTM, CDR2 ANQGSEA. The trim removed 6 bases at V and 5 bases at J, leaving 8 bases unmatched. The CDR3 DNA follows: TGCAGCGTGGCGACAGGGGGCAAGGGAGATACGCAGTATTTT. Translated: CSVATGGKGDTQYF.

This clonotype was seen just once. V gene TRBV9 combines with J gene TRBJ2-1, with D possibly TRBD2 on 5 matching bases. The germline V and J ends were trimmed by 3 bases and 7 bases, with 26 bases remaining between them. The CDR3 loop spans 18 amino acids. Germline assignment: CDR1 SGDLS and CDR2 YYNGEE. Here the CDR3 DNA reads TGTGCCAGCAGCGCCGGAGATTTATGGATGCCCAGAGGGAATGAGCAGTTCTTC. Amino acids: CASSAGDLWMPRGNEQFF.

At least ten counts were recorded for this clonotype. The CDR3 sequence is CATSRDSPGTNQPQHF. The CDR3 region has the DNA TGTGCCACCAGCAGGGATTCGCCAGGGACTAATCAGCCCCAGCATTTT. The J gene is TRBJ1-5, the V gene TRBV15; the D gene is possibly TRBD1 (5 bases). The CDR3 loop spans 16 amino acids. The germline V gene has CDR1 LNHNV and CDR2 YYDKDF (reference sequence). V was shortened by 3 bases and J by 4 bases, with 16 bases between the two germline ends.

This clonotype came up a few times. The chain uses TRBV2 and TRBJ2-2; 8 nucleotides agree with TRBD1. CDR1 and CDR2 (germline): SNHLY, FYNNEI. Trimming removed 7 bases from V and 7 bases from J; junction bases left unmatched: 2. The CDR3 runs 12 residues. The CDR3 DNA is TGTGCCAGCAACAGGGGGTTCGGGGAGCTGTTTTTT. Its protein product is CASNRGFGELFF.

This clonotype was detected many times. The chain employs TRBV10-3 and TRBJ2-4, with 7 bases that match TRBD2. The germline gives CDR1 ENHRY, CDR2 SYGVKD. The CDR3 runs to 14 residues. V shed 3 bases, J shed 4 bases, and the junction held 3 bases outside the gene matches. The CDR3 sequence: CAISDEGGKNIQYF. The DNA of the CDR3 is TGTGCCATCAGTGACGAGGGAGGGAAAAACATTCAGTACTTC.

Only a few counts were recorded for this clonotype. The rearrangement links TRBV9 to TRBJ2-2; the D is unclear. Trimming removed 4 bases from V and 3 bases from J, with 10 bases in between. Per germline, CDR1 SGDLS and CDR2 YYNGEE. This CDR3 spans 14 amino acids. The chain's CDR3 is CASSSRLHTGELFF. CDR3 coding DNA: TGTGCCAGCAGCTCCCGACTCCACACCGGGGAGCTGTTTTTT.

There are many counts of this clonotype. V usage is TRBV2 and J usage is TRBJ2-3; possibly TRBD1 for D (5 bases). The CDR3 has 13 amino acids. V lost 6 bases and J 9 bases, leaving 16 bases between the germline ends. Germline loops: CDR1 SNHLY, CDR2 FYNNEI. In nucleotides, the CDR3 is TGTGCCAGCAGGGTCTACCAGGGATCGACGCAGTATTTT. It specifies CASRVYQGSTQYF. Looking up the rest from reference TRBV2 and TRBJ2-3 gives the full variable domain: EPEVTQTPSHQVTQMGQEVILRCVPISNHLYFYWYRQILGQKVEFLVSFYNNEISEKSEIFDDQFSVERPDGSNFTLKIRSTKLEDSAMYFCASRVYQGSTQYFGPGTRLTVL.

The sample holds many counts of this clonotype. The CDR3 DNA reads as TGCGCCAGCAGCTTGAAAAGACTCTCCGGATCAGAGACCCAGTACTTC. This translates into CASSLKRLSGSETQYF. The J gene is TRBJ2-5, the V gene TRBV5-1; D uncertain. V was shortened by 1 base and J by 4 bases, with 17 bases between the two germline ends. Germline assignment: CDR1 SGHRS and CDR2 YFSETQ. This CDR3 has 16 residues.

This CDR3 is CASSLGRGQFF. The CDR3 DNA reads TGCGCCAGCAGCCTGGGGAGGGGACAGTTCTTC. This chain connects TRBV4-3 to TRBJ2-1; 7 bases agree with TRBD2. The trim removed 4 bases at V and 13 bases at J, leaving 4 bases unmatched. This CDR3 has 11 residues. The germline V gene encodes CDR1 LGHNA and CDR2 YSLEER.

At least ten counts were recorded for this clonotype. V usage is TRBV6-2 or TRBV6-3 and J usage is TRBJ2-7, with 8 bases matching TRBD1. The V gene end was trimmed by 7 bases and the J gene end by 6 bases; junction bases not matched to a gene: 11. Germline CDR1 is MNHEY and CDR2 is SVGEGT. This CDR3 spans 14 amino acids. Written as DNA, the CDR3 is TGTGCCAGCACCCGGACAGGGTCGATTTCCGAGCAGTACTTC. It specifies CASTRTGSISEQYF.

This clonotype was observed many times. V is TRBV29-1 and J is TRBJ1-3; 7 nucleotides match TRBD1. The J segment lost 0 bases and the V segment lost 6 bases, leaving 14 bases of the junction unmatched. CDR1 and CDR2 from the germline V gene are SQVTM and ANQGSEA. This CDR3 contains 17 residues. The CDR3 is CSVLLSGTVTSGNTIYF. In DNA, the CDR3 is TGCAGCGTCCTACTTTCCGGGACAGTCACCTCTGGAAACACCATATATTTT.

This clonotype was seen many times. The chain uses TRBV28 and TRBJ1-2; no definite D call. The CDR3 spans 9 residues. Per germline, CDR1 MDHEN and CDR2 SYDVKM. This CDR3 reads CATGYGYTF. The CDR3 DNA sequence: TGTGCTACTGGGTATGGCTACACCTTC.

The CDR3 DNA is TGCAGTGCGGACTCCGTTGAAAAACTGTTTTTT. Residues: CSADSVEKLFF. V is TRBV20-1 and J is TRBJ1-4; D is undetermined. Germline V gene sequence: CDR1 DFQATT, CDR2 SNEGSKA (reference sequence). The V end was cut by 6 bases, the J end by 7 bases, with 9 bases between. The CDR3 contains 11 residues.

This clonotype was detected ten times or more. The chain couples TRBV28 to TRBJ2-5; weak D call: TRBD2 (6 bases). Between the trimmed V and J ends, which lost 4 bases and 4 bases, there was a span of 16 bases. Germline-derived CDR1 and CDR2 are MDHEN and SYDVKM. This CDR3 is built from 15 residues. Written as DNA, the CDR3 is TGTGCCAGCAGTTCCGGGACTCGTGCCCGAGAGACCCAGTACTTC. It translates to CASSSGTRARETQYF. Combining the CDR3 with reference TRBV28 and TRBJ2-5 gives the whole variable domain DVKVTQSSRYLVKRTGEKVFLECVQDMDHENMFWYRQDPGLGLRLIYFSYDVKMKEKGDIPEGYSVSREKKERFSLILESASTNQTSMYLCASSSGTRARETQYFGPGTRLLVL.

The gene calls are TRBV30 and TRBJ2-6; D is possibly TRBD2 (5 bases). Trimming stripped 4 bases from V and 2 bases from J, with 9 bases between. The CDR3 is made up of 14 amino acids. Germline V CDR1 and CDR2: GTSNPN, SVGIG (reference sequence). CDR3 bases: TGTGCCTGGAACCTCGGGGCTGGGGCCAACGTCCTGACTTTC. It is translated as CAWNLGAGANVLTF. Together with reference TRBV30 and TRBJ2-6, the CDR3 gives the full variable domain: SQTIHQWPATLVQPVGSPLSLECTVEGTSNPNLYWYRQAAGRGLQLLFYSVGIGQISSEVPQNLSASRPQDRQFILSSKKLLLSDSGFYLCAWNLGAGANVLTFGAGSRLTVL.

This clonotype was seen repeatedly, ten times or more. V gene TRBV12-3 or TRBV12-4 combines with J gene TRBJ1-2; 7 nucleotides agree with TRBD1. The CDR3 covers 14 residues. Trimming at V came to 4 bases and at J to 6 bases, leaving 8 bases not matched to a gene. For the CDR3, the DNA is TGTGCCAGCAGTTCCATCGGACAGGTTGATGGCTACACCTTC. Residues: CASSSIGQVDGYTF.

This clonotype has only a few counts. The J gene is TRBJ2-1, the V gene TRBV20-1, with 8 positions matching TRBD1. The CDR3 runs 14 residues. Germline V gene sequence: CDR1 DFQATT, CDR2 SNEGSKA (reference sequence). V was clipped by 5 bases and J by 4 bases; unmatched bases: 7. CDR3 amino acids: CSAGDRGSYNEQFF. The DNA of the CDR3 is TGCAGTGCTGGCGACAGGGGCTCTTACAATGAGCAGTTCTTC.

This clonotype was seen repeatedly, ten times or more. This sequence joins TRBV7-2 and TRBJ1-6; 7 bases are shared with TRBD1. The CDR3 is 15 amino acids. Germline V CDR1 and CDR2: SGHTA, FQGNSA. Germline trimming cut 4 bases from V and 8 bases from J; bases unmatched to any gene: 8. The CDR3: CASSSLTGTDSPLHF. The DNA of the CDR3 is TGTGCCAGCAGCTCTTTGACAGGGACCGATTCACCCCTCCACTTT.

The sample holds many counts of this clonotype. V and J are TRBV9 and TRBJ2-5; TRBD2 agrees at 10 bases. Germline CDR1 reads SGDLS; CDR2 reads YYNGEE. The CDR3 runs 15 residues. V gave up 4 bases and J gave up 3 bases; unmatched junction bases: 6. CDR3 residues: CASSRAGGLEETQYF. CDR3 in DNA: TGTGCCAGCAGCCGAGCGGGGGGGCTGGAAGAGACCCAGTACTTC.

In its sample, this clonotype was seen many times. The chain employs TRBV20-1 and TRBJ1-1, with unresolved D. V was clipped by 6 bases and J by 5 bases, with 16 bases between them. The CDR3 sequence is 13 residues long. In germline, CDR1 is DFQATT, CDR2 SNEGSKA (reference sequence). In DNA, the CDR3 is TGCAGTGCCAGACCTGTGGGGTCAACTGAAGCTTTCTTT. Protein: CSARPVGSTEAFF.

This clonotype appeared many times. The chain links TRBV5-8 to TRBJ2-4; the D gene is possibly TRBD1 (6 bases). CDR1 SGHTS and CDR2 YDEGEE come from the germline V gene. The CDR3 extends over 19 amino acids. Deletions cut 3 bases from V and 0 bases from J, with 22 bases between. DNA for the CDR3: TGTGCCAGCAGCTCGTCCCCCCGGACAGTCATACTAGCCAAAAACATTCAGTACTTC. Its translation: CASSSSPRTVILAKNIQYF.

The chain links TRBV28 to TRBJ1-1; D gene ambiguous. Trimming shortened V by 3 bases and J by 1 base, and 9 bases separated the two germline ends. In germline, CDR1 is MDHEN, CDR2 SYDVKM. The CDR3 sequence is 14 residues long. The CDR3 DNA is TGTGCCAGCAGTTTTGCTAGCACGAACACTGAAGCTTTCTTT. Protein sequence: CASSFASTNTEAFF.